Listed below are T cell receptor beta chains from one sample, sequenced in a study of blood T cells in healthy people across ages. MiXCR, run by TCRdb on the 5' RACE reads, gives a single entry per CDR3 protein. The data hold around 800,000 distinct CDR3 sequences, with around 45% observed a single time. The sequencing input was blood. Receptors originate from a man of 80 years or more in good health. Both conserved end residues are part of each CDR3. D genes are given only for firm matches. Only some rows state a clone size, as once, few, many or a class for expanded clones.

v_gene	j_gene	abundance	d_gene	CDR3nt	CDR3aa
TRBV7-3	TRBJ1-1	NA	NA	TGTGCCAGCAGCCCTCCTAAGGACAGACTATACACTGAAGCTTTCTTT	CASSPPKDRLYTEAFF
TRBV9	TRBJ2-1	many	TRBD2	TGTGCCAGCAGCTTGCTAGCGGATCCTATCGGTGAGCAGTTCTTC	CASSLLADPIGEQFF
TRBV7-9	TRBJ2-1	NA	NA	TGTGCCAGCAGTTCCAAGTTCGGACAAATCTACAATGAGCAGTTCTTC	CASSSKFGQIYNEQFF
TRBV29-1	TRBJ2-1	NA	TRBD2	TGCAGCGGAGAACTTAGCGGGAGCTACAATGAGCAGTTCTTC	CSGELSGSYNEQFF
TRBV25-1	TRBJ2-7	NA	TRBD2	TGTGCCAGCAGTGAATCAAGCCTAGCGGGAACCTACGAGCAGTACTTC	CASSESSLAGTYEQYF
TRBV28	TRBJ2-1	few	NA	TGTGCCAGCACAGGGTCGTACAATGAGCAGTTCTTC	CASTGSYNEQFF
TRBV4-3	TRBJ2-3	once	NA	TGCGCCAGCAGCTTCGAACTTCACACAGATACGCAGTATTTT	CASSFELHTDTQYF
TRBV5-1	TRBJ2-3	NA	TRBD2	TGCGCCAGCAGCGGGGGACTAGCGTCCAGCACAGATACGCAGTATTTT	CASSGGLASSTDTQYF
TRBV20-1	TRBJ2-1	NA	NA	TGCGGTGCTCCGAGGAATGAGCAGTTCTTC	CGAPRNEQFF
TRBV6-5	TRBJ2-5	NA	NA	TGTGCCAGCAGTTACTGGAGGGAGGAGGAGACCCAGTACTTC	CASSYWREEETQYF
TRBV14	TRBJ2-1	NA	TRBD2	TGTGCCAGCAGCCAAGCGGGAGGGCAAGAGCAGTTCTTC	CASSQAGGQEQFF
TRBV7-6	TRBJ2-1	NA	NA	TGTGCCAGCAGCCACAGGGCCGATTACAATGAGCAGTTCTTC	CASSHRADYNEQFF
TRBV12-3/TRBV12-4	TRBJ2-7	few	NA	TGTGCCAGCAGTCCTTGGCTGACAAGCCTCTACGAGCAGTACTTC	CASSPWLTSLYEQYF
TRBV19	TRBJ2-2	NA	TRBD2	TGTGCCACTCAGAGGACTAGCGGTTCGACCGGGGAGCTGTTTTTT	CATQRTSGSTGELFF
TRBV20-1	TRBJ1-5	many	NA	TGCAGTGCTAGAGAGGGCGGTTATAGCAATCAGCCCCAGCATTTT	CSAREGGYSNQPQHF
TRBV27	TRBJ2-6	few	TRBD1	TGTGCCAGCAGTTTCGACAGGGGTGGGGCCAACGTCCTGACTTTC	CASSFDRGGANVLTF
TRBV7-9	TRBJ2-3	many	TRBD2	TGTGCCAGCAGTTTAGTCTCTAGCGGCAGCACAGATACGCAGTATTTT	CASSLVSSGSTDTQYF
TRBV24-1	TRBJ2-3	few	TRBD2	TGTGCCGCCAGTGATAGCGGGACTAGCGCATTCACAGATACGCAGTATTTT	CAASDSGTSAFTDTQYF